This T cell receptor beta chain comes out of a study of vaccination effects on CD4 cells after COVID-19. General study results and limits: Missing from the study were early post-infection timepoints, and its convalescent patients were few.

Culturing for approximately 10 days preceded CD4+ T cell isolation. All study participants received two doses of BNT162b2 or mRNA-1273 vaccine. The germline V and J ends were trimmed by 2 bases and 4 bases, with 12 bases remaining between them. The CDR3 is 14 residues long. Germline V gives CDR1 SGHRS, CDR2 YFSETQ. Assay used: immunoSEQ multiplex PCR; TCRdb lists only in-frame clones, some missing. This table has about 66,000 clones, 70% to 80% appearing once. As for this clone: The target antigen is unknown.

Source: CD4+ T cells from PBMCs cultured without peptide, taken after COVID-19 vaccination. The TCR originated in a human donor who received a COVID-19 vaccine. The rearrangement links TRBV5-1 to TRBJ1-2; a possible D gene is TRBD1 (5 bases). CDR3 loop: CASSFVGDSYGYTF. CDR3 in DNA: TGCGCCAGCAGCTTTGTAGGGGATAGCTATGGCTACACCTTC.